The TCR beta chain described here comes from a study of blood T cells in healthy people across ages. The amount of total RNA extracted per sample was at least 6 micrograms. The sample holds one count of this clonotype. A read error may be the cause here, since a much bigger clone is one base away. Combining a sample-barcoded 5' primer with a J-beta primer mix, a second PCR ran for roughly 7 to 12 cycles. TCRdb used MiXCR to reprocess the 5' RACE reads, holding one entry per CDR3 protein. The data hold hundreds of thousands of distinct CDR3 sequences, with roughly 32% observed a single time. The clonotype comes from a woman aged 80 or over in good health. Sequencing used blood.

The CDR3 bases are TGTGCCAGCAGTTTAGAAGGGGGATCGAGCACTGTAGCTTTCTTT. Residues: CASSLEGGSSTVAFF. The rearrangement uses TRBV12-3 or TRBV12-4 and TRBJ1-1; D possibly corresponds to TRBD1 (6 bases). The CDR3 has 15 residues.